The 13 T cell receptor beta chains given below trace back to one sample, sequenced in a study of cytomegalovirus exposure and HLA in healthy donors. The PCR was carried out with 60 Vbeta primers and 13 Jbeta primers. Profiling relied on immunoSEQ multiplex PCR, and the TCRdb table lists in-frame clones only, not all of them. Of roughly 190,000 clones listed, about 81% are singletons. Sequenced sample: PBMCs. These receptor sequences come from a young man in good health and CMV-seropositive.

The table lists this clone with a few counts. The genes are TRBV7-2 and TRBJ2-3; D perhaps matches TRBD1 (6 bases). The CDR3 sequence is 13 residues long. The germline CDR1 and CDR2 sequences are SGHTA and FQGNSA. The V and J ends lost 10 bases and 4 bases respectively, with 15 bases between them. The CDR3 DNA reads TGTGCCATCCAAGGGGGAGTCTCAGATACGCAGTATTTT. Its translation is CAIQGGVSDTQYF.

J is TRBJ2-5 and V is TRBV6-6; D gene unclear. The CDR3 is 13 amino acids. V was trimmed by 6 bases and J by 5 bases, leaving 13 bases between them. CDR1 MNHNY and CDR2 SVGAGI come from the germline V gene (reference sequence). CDR3 bases: TGTGCCAGCAGCCACCCCGACTTGGAGACCCAGTACTTC. The encoded protein is CASSHPDLETQYF.

The rearrangement links TRBV9 to TRBJ2-7; the match to TRBD2 covers 9 bases. CDR1 is SGDLS, CDR2 YYNGEE, per germline. Losses at the gene ends were 4 bases for V and 4 bases for J; bases not matched to a gene: 9. The CDR3 is 15 amino acids. The chain's CDR3 is CASSPHSGSPYEQYF. Here the CDR3 DNA reads TGTGCCAGCAGCCCCCATAGCGGGAGTCCTTACGAGCAGTACTTC.

The chain employs TRBV16 and TRBJ1-3; D may be TRBD1 (5 bases). The CDR3 runs 15 residues. The V gene lost 1 base and the J gene lost 4 bases, with 11 bases spanning the gap. Germline V gene sequence: CDR1 KGHSY, CDR2 FQNENV. CDR3 sequence reads: CASSQFPGPGNTIYF. The CDR3 DNA follows: TGTGCCAGCAGCCAATTTCCAGGGCCAGGAAACACCATATATTTT.

This sequence joins TRBV28 and TRBJ1-4; the match to TRBD1 covers 7 bases. CDR3 size: 14 residues. Germline V gives CDR1 MDHEN, CDR2 SYDVKM. Trimming removed 8 bases from V and 4 bases from J; junction bases left unmatched: 7. The CDR3 DNA reads as TGTGCCAGCCTCCCGGGACAGCATAATGAAAAACTGTTTTTT. This sequence encodes CASLPGQHNEKLFF.

This chain joins TRBV6-5 and TRBJ1-2; D perhaps matches TRBD1 (6 bases). With 5 bases removed from V and 6 bases from J, the gap between germline ends came to 13 bases. CDR1 and CDR2 from the germline V gene are MNHEY and SVGAGI. The CDR3 contains 13 residues. CDR3 protein: CASSRGQLDGYTF. CDR3 sequence (DNA): TGTGCCAGCAGTCGGGGACAACTGGATGGCTACACCTTC.

The chain joins TRBV9 to TRBJ1-1; perhaps TRBD1 as D (6 bases). Trimming shortened V by 3 bases and J by 6 bases, and 15 bases separated the two germline ends. CDR1 is SGDLS and CDR2 is YYNGEE in the germline V gene. The CDR3 extends over 14 amino acids. CDR3 coding DNA: TGTGCCAGCAGCGCGGGGGGACAAAACCCTGAAGCTTTCTTT. This sequence encodes CASSAGGQNPEAFF.

In regard to this clone: At the DNA level, this CDR3 is encoded by other sequences in the same sample as well. The rearrangement joins TRBV6-6 to TRBJ2-1; 7 bases line up with TRBD1. The CDR3 sequence is 14 residues long. With 2 bases clipped from V and 5 bases from J, the junction kept 3 bases outside the gene matches. In germline, CDR1 is MNHNY, CDR2 SVGAGI (reference sequence). CDR3 DNA sequence: TGTGCCAGCAGTTACGGGACAGCCCACAATGAGCAGTTCTTC. Amino acid sequence: CASSYGTAHNEQFF.

The chain has TRBV18 and TRBJ2-1; 12 nucleotides align to TRBD2. This CDR3 is 16 amino acids long. V gave up 3 bases and J gave up 7 bases; unmatched junction bases: 7. Germline loops: CDR1 KGHSH, CDR2 LQKENI. CDR3 amino acids: CASSPPSGGATNEQFF. DNA for the CDR3: TGTGCCAGCTCACCTCCTAGCGGGGGGGCTACGAATGAGCAGTTCTTC.

On this clone: Relative to the germline gene, one junction end is altered; a read error may explain this. This chain connects TRBV7-7 to TRBJ2-5; TRBD2 aligns across 7 bases. The end of the DNA aligns better with TRBJ2-7, so the J call may be wrong. The CDR3 loop spans 14 amino acids. Germline V CDR1 and CDR2: SSHAT, FNYEAQ (reference sequence). CDR3 region: CASSPSGTTYEQYF. In DNA, the CDR3 is TGTGCTAGCAGTCCTTCCGGGACTACCTACGAGCAGTACTTC.

V usage is TRBV6-5 and J usage is TRBJ2-7, with 8 bases aligning to TRBD1. Germline trimming cut 3 bases from V and 5 bases from J; bases unmatched to any gene: 6. Germline CDR1 reads MNHEY; CDR2 reads SVGAGI. The CDR3 runs 14 residues. The CDR3 nucleotides are TGTGCCAGCAGTTATTTACAGGGGGACGACGAGCAGTACTTC. It codes for CASSYLQGDDEQYF.

The chain carries TRBV2 and TRBJ1-6; D gene unclear. Trimming took off 4 bases at V and 0 bases at J, with 10 bases between the two ends. This CDR3 is built from 16 residues. The germline CDR1 and CDR2 sequences are SNHLY and FYNNEI. CDR3 DNA sequence: TGTGCCAGCAGTGCTCCTACCGGCTCCTATAATTCACCCCTCCACTTT. The encoded protein is CASSAPTGSYNSPLHF.

This sequence joins TRBV19 and TRBJ1-5; D unresolved. CDR3 length: 13 residues. Trimming stripped 7 bases from V and 4 bases from J, with 11 bases between. Germline V gene lookup returns CDR1 LNHDA and CDR2 SQIVND (reference sequence). CDR3 in amino acids: CASTWRGNQPQHF. For the CDR3, the DNA is TGTGCCAGTACCTGGCGGGGAAATCAGCCCCAGCATTTT.